This TCR beta chain was retrieved from a study of T cell responses to AZD1222 COVID-19 vaccine. Remarks on this clone: Its target is unknown.

Study findings and constraints: There were mostly white British donors and more females than males, and clonal diversity was possibly underestimated. The study sampled repertoires only after the peak T cell response. Just 5 to 7 AZD1222 recipients were seropositive at baseline.

Second-dose timings of about 4 or about 12 weeks were pooled. The protocol was immunoSEQ multiplex PCR, while the TCRdb copy is restricted to in-frame clones and leaves out a portion. This table holds about 120,000 clones, around 94% found once. The sample in question was peripheral blood, obtained 28 days after the second AZD1222 dose. The source of this sequence is an adult who received the AZD1222 COVID-19 vaccine.

CDR3 bases: TGTGCCAGCTCACCATGGGGAACAGTGAACAGGGTTTCACCCCTCCACTTT. As protein: CASSPWGTVNRVSPLHF. The V call is TRBV18, the J call TRBJ1-6; a weak D match, TRBD1 (6 bases). Germline CDR1 is KGHSH and CDR2 is LQKENI. This CDR3 contains 17 residues. V lost 2 bases and J lost 9, with 20 bases in between.